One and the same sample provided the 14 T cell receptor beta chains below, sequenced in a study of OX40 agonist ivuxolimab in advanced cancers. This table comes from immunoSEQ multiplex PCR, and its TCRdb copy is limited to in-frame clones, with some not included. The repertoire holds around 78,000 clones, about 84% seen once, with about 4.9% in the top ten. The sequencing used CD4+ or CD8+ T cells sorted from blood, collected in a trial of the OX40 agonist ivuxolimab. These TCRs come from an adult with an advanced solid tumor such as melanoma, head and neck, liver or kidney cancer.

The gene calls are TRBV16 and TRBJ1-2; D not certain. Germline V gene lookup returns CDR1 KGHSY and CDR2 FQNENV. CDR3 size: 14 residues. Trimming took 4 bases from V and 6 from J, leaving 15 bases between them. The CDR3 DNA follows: TGTGCCAGCAGCCTATCTGGCATCGGGAATGGCTACACCTTC. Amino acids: CASSLSGIGNGYTF.

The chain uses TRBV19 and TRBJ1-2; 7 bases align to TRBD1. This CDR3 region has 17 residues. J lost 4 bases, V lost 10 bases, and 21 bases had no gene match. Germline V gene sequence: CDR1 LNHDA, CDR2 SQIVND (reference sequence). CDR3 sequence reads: CATQPGTAGRVRYGYTF. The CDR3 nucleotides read TGTGCCACTCAGCCCGGGACAGCGGGTAGGGTGCGCTATGGCTACACCTTC.

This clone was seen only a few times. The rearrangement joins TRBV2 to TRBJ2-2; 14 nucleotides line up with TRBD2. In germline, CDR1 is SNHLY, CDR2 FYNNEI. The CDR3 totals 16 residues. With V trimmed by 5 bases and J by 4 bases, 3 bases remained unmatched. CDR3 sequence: CASSRGLAGGTGELFF. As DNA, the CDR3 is TGTGCCAGCAGTCGAGGACTAGCGGGAGGCACCGGGGAGCTGTTTTTT.

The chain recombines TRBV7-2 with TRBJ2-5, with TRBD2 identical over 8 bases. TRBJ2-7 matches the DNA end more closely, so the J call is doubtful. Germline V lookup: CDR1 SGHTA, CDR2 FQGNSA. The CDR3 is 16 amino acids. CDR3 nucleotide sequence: TGTGCCAGCAGCTTAGCGGCTAGCGGGCCTACCTACGAGCAGTACTTC. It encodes CASSLAASGPTYEQYF.

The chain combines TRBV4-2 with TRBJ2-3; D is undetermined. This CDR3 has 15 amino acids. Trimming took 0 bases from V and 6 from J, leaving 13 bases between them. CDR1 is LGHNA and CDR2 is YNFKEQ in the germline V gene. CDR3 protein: CASSQDLQRVDTQYF. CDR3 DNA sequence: TGTGCCAGCAGCCAAGATCTTCAAAGGGTGGATACGCAGTATTTT.

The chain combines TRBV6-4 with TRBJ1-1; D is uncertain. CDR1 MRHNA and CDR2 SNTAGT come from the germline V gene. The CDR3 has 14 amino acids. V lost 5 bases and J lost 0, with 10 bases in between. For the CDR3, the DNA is TGTGCCAGCAGTTTGCTGGGTTTGAACACTGAAGCTTTCTTT. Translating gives CASSLLGLNTEAFF.

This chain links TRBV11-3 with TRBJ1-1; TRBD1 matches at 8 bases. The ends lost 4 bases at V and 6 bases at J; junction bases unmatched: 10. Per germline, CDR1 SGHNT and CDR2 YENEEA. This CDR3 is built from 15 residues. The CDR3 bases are TGTGCCAGCAGCTCCGGACAGGACAGGGCGGCTGAAGCTTTCTTT. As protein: CASSSGQDRAAEAFF. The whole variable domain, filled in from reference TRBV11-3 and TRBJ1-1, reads EAGVVQSPRYKIIEKKQPVAFWCNPISGHNTLYWYLQNLGQGPELLIRYENEEAVDDSQLPKDRFSAERLKGVDSTLKIQPAELGDSAVYLCASSSGQDRAAEAFFGQGTRLTVV.

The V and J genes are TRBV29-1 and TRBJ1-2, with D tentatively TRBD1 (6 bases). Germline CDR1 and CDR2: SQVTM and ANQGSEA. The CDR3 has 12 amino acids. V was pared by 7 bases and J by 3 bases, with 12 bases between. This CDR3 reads CSASAGDYGYTF. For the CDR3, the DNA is TGCAGCGCCTCGGCAGGGGACTATGGCTACACCTTC.

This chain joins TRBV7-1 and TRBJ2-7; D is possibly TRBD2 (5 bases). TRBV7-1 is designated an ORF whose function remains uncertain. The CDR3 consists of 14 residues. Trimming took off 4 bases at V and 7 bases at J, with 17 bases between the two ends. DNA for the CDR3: TGTGCCAGCAGCTTGAATTCTATTCCGGGGGAGCAGTACTTC. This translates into CASSLNSIPGEQYF.

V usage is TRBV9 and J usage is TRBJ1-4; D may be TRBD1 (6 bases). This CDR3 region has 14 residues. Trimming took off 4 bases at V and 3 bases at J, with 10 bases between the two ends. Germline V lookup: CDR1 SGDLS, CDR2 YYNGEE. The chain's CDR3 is CASSLGGPNEKLFF. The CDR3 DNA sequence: TGTGCCAGCAGCTTAGGGGGGCCTAATGAAAAACTGTTTTTT.

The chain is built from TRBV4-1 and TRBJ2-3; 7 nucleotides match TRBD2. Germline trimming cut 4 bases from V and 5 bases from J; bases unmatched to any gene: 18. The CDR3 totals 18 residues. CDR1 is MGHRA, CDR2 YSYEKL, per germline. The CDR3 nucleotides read TGCGCCAGCAGCCCGCCCTTGCGCGGGGGTCCCCCTTTAGATACGCAGTATTTT. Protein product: CASSPPLRGGPPLDTQYF.

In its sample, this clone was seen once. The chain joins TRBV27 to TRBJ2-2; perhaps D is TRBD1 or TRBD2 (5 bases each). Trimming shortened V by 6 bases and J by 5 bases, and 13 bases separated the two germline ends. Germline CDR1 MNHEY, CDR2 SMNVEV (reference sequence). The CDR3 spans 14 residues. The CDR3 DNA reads TGTGCCAGCAGCCGGGGCCCCAGGACCGGGGAGCTGTTTTTT. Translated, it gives CASSRGPRTGELFF.

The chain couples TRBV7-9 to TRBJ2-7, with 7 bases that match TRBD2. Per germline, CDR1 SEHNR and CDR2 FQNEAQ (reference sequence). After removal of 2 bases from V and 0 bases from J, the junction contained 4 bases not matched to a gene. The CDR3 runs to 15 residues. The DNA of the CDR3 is TGTGCCAGCAGCTTATATGGGGGGGACTCCTACGAGCAGTACTTC. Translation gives CASSLYGGDSYEQYF.

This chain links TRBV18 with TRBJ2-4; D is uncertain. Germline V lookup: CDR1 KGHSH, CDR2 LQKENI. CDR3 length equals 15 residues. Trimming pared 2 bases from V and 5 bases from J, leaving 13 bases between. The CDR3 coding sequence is TGTGCCAGCTCACCATCCGACAACGTCCAAAACATTCAGTACTTC. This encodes CASSPSDNVQNIQYF. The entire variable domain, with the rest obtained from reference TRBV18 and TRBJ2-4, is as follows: NAGVMQNPRHLVRRRGQEARLRCSPMKGHSHVYWYRQLPEEGLKFMVYLQKENIIDESGMPKERFSAEFPKEGPSILRIQQVVRGDSAAYFCASSPSDNVQNIQYFGAGTRLSVL.